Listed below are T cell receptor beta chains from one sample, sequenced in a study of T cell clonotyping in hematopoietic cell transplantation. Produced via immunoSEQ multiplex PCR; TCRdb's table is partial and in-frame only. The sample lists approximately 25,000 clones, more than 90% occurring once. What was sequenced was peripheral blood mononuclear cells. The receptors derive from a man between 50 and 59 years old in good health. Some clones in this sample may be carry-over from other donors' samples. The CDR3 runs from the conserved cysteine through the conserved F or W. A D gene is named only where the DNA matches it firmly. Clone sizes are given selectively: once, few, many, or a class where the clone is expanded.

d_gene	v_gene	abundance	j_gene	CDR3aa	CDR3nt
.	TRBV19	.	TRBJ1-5	CASSIWGVHQPQHF	TGTGCCAGTAGTATTTGGGGGGTTCATCAGCCCCAGCATTTT
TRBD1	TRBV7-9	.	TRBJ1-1	CASSSDRGALIAFF	TGTGCCAGCAGCTCAGACAGGGGTGCGTTGATTGCTTTCTTT
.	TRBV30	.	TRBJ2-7	CAWSRPDKQYF	TGTGCCTGGAGCAGGCCGGACAAGCAGTACTTC
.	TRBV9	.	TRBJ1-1	CASSVDNRNTEAFF	TGTGCCAGCAGCGTAGACAATAGAAACACTGAAGCTTTCTTT
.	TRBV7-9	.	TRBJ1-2	CASSLGAPYGYTF	TGTGCCAGCAGCCTCGGAGCTCCCTATGGCTACACCTTC
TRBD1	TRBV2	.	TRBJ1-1	CASRPESGGTEAFF	TGTGCCAGCAGGCCTGAGTCAGGGGGCACTGAAGCTTTCTTT
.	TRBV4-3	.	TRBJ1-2	CASSRGVYGYTF	TGCGCCAGCAGCCGAGGGGTCTATGGCTACACCTTC
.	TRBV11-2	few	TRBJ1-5	CASSFTSNQPQHF	TGTGCCAGCAGCTTTACTAGCAATCAGCCCCAGCATTTT
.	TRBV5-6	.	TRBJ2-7	CASSPVGRVGYEQYF	TGTGCCAGCAGCCCGGTGGGCAGGGTAGGGTACGAGCAGTACTTC
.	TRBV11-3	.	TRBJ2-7	CASSSGGAGSHEQYF	TGTGCCAGCAGCTCTGGCGGGGCCGGATCCCACGAGCAGTACTTC
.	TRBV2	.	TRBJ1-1	CASSDQGATEAFF	TGTGCCAGCAGTGACCAGGGAGCCACTGAAGCTTTCTTT
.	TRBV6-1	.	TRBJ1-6	CASSERGGGSPLHF	TGTGCCAGCAGTGAAAGAGGCGGGGGTTCACCCCTCCACTTT
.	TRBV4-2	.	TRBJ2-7	CASSQDGHLSYEQYF	TGTGCCAGCAGCCAAGACGGGCATCTCTCCTACGAGCAGTACTTC
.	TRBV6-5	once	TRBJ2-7	CASSSSTGISYEQYF	TGTGCCAGCAGTTCTTCCACAGGGATCTCCTACGAGCAGTACTTC
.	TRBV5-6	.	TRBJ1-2	CASSLFTVSYGYTF	TGTGCCAGCAGCTTGTTCACGGTGAGCTATGGCTACACCTTC
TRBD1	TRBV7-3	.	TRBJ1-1	CASSLRGGTGTIGTEAFF	TGTGCCAGCAGCTTAAGGGGGGGGACAGGGACTATCGGTACTGAAGCTTTCTTT
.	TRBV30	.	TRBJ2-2	CAWRLTGELFF	TGTGCCTGGAGGCTAACCGGGGAGCTGTTTTTT
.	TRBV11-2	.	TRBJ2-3	CATSTGPTDTQYF	TGTGCCACCTCAACAGGCCCCACAGATACGCAGTATTTT
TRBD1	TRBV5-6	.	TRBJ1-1	CASSLGFDRGNTEAFF	TGTGCCAGCAGCTTGGGCTTTGACAGGGGAAACACTGAAGCTTTCTTT
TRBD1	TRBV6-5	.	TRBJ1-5	CASATGPGNQPQHF	TGTGCCAGCGCGACAGGGCCGGGCAATCAGCCCCAGCATTTT
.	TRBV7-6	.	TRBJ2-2	CASSRGNTGELFF	TGTGCCAGCAGCCGGGGGAACACCGGGGAGCTGTTTTTT
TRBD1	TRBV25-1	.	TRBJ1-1	CASSHRGSGTEAFF	TGTGCCAGCAGTCACAGGGGGTCGGGCACTGAAGCTTTCTTT
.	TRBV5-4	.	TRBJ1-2	CASSLEMVSNGYTF	TGTGCCAGCAGCTTGGAGATGGTCTCGAATGGCTACACCTTC
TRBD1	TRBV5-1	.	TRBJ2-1	CASSGMTGGDSDEQFF	TGCGCCAGCAGCGGAATGACAGGGGGGGATAGTGATGAGCAGTTCTTC
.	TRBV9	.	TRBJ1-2	CASSAVSGRTLNGYTF	TGTGCCAGCAGCGCAGTTTCGGGACGGACGTTAAATGGCTACACCTTC
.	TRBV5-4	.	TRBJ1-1	CASSLDSGGGTEAFF	TGTGCCAGCAGCTTGGACTCTGGGGGGGGCACTGAAGCTTTCTTT
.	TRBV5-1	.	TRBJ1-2	CASSPDTPTYGYTF	TGCGCCAGCAGCCCAGACACACCTACCTATGGCTACACCTTC
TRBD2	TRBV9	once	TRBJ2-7	CASSSQIAGVKEQYF	TGTGCCAGCAGCTCCCAAATAGCGGGGGTGAAAGAGCAGTACTTC
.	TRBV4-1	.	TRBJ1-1	CASSQDENRLNTEAFF	TGCGCCAGCAGCCAAGATGAAAACAGACTGAACACTGAAGCTTTCTTT
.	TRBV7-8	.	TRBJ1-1	CASSLVGGNTEAFF	TGTGCCAGCAGCTTAGTGGGGGGGAACACTGAAGCTTTCTTT
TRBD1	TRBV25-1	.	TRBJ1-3	CASSPRGTGLNTIYF	TGTGCCAGCAGCCCCAGGGGGACAGGGTTAAACACCATATATTTT
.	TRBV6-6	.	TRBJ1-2	CEGQGNYGYTF	TGTGAAGGGCAGGGCAACTATGGCTACACCTTC
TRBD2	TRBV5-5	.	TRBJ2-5	CASSPGLAGGGETQYF	TGTGCCAGCAGCCCGGGACTAGCGGGCGGAGGAGAGACCCAGTACTTC
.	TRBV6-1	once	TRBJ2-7	CASSRGSEQYF	TGTGCCAGCAGTCGGGGCTCCGAGCAGTACTTC
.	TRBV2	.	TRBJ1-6	CASSSVALHF	TGTGCCAGCAGCTCAGTAGCCCTCCACTTT
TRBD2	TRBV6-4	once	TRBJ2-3	CASSDSPAGGSLDTQYF	TGTGCCAGCAGTGACTCCCCAGCGGGGGGTTCCCTAGATACGCAGTATTTT
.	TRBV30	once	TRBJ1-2	CACTWRPGNYGYTF	TGTGCCTGTACTTGGAGACCCGGAAATTATGGCTACACCTTC
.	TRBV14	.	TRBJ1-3	CASSQEEAIYF	TGTGCCAGCAGCCAAGAGGAAGCCATATATTTT
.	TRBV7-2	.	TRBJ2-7	CASSLDAVEQYF	TGTGCCAGCAGCTTAGATGCAGTCGAGCAGTACTTC
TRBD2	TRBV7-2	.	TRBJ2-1	CASRGTSGGGEQFF	TGTGCCAGCAGAGGGACTAGCGGGGGGGGAGAGCAGTTCTTC
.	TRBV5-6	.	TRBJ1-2	CASSFVTWASGYTF	TGTGCCAGCAGCTTCGTTACGTGGGCTAGTGGCTACACCTTC
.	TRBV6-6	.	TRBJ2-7	CASSYSRTYEQYF	TGTGCCAGCAGTTACTCGAGGACCTACGAGCAGTACTTC
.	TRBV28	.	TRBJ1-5	CASRFVWGWDQPQHF	TGTGCCAGCAGATTTGTGTGGGGGTGGGATCAGCCCCAGCATTTT
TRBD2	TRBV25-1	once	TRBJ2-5	CASSEGGGQETQYF	TGTGCCAGCAGTGAAGGCGGGGGCCAAGAGACCCAGTACTTC
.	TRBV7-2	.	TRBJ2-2	CASSRGGTANTGELFF	TGTGCCAGCAGCCGTGGGGGGACAGCTAACACCGGGGAGCTGTTTTTT
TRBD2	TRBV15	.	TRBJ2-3	CATAGTSVTDTQYF	TGTGCCACCGCGGGGACTAGCGTCACAGATACGCAGTATTTT
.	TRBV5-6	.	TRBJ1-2	CASSPPEQYNYGYTF	TGTGCCAGCAGCCCACCAGAACAGTATAACTATGGCTACACCTTC
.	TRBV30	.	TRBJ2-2	CAWRSSATTGELFF	TGTGCCTGGAGATCGTCAGCGACCACCGGGGAGCTGTTTTTT
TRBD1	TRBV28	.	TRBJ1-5	CASSLPGQGWQPQHF	TGTGCCAGCAGTTTACCGGGACAGGGTTGGCAGCCCCAGCATTTT
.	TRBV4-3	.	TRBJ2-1	CASSQEIGRARYNEQFF	TGCGCCAGCAGCCAAGAAATCGGGCGCGCCCGCTACAATGAGCAGTTCTTC
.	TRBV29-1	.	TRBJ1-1	CSAAIRVNTEAFF	TGCAGCGCTGCGATAAGGGTGAACACTGAAGCTTTCTTT
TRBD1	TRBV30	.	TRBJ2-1	CAWSPTGGDEQFF	TGTGCCTGGAGTCCTACAGGGGGCGATGAGCAGTTCTTC
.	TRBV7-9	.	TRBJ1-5	CASSLSTGNQPQHF	TGTGCCAGCAGCTTATCTACGGGCAATCAGCCCCAGCATTTT